One sample yielded the 28 T cell receptor beta chains listed below, sequenced in a study of blood T cell repertoires in COVID-19. Produced via immunoSEQ multiplex PCR; TCRdb's table is partial and in-frame only. This sample carries about 100,000 clones, approximately 90% of them seen once, and the ten largest clones take around 2.1%. Sequenced input: peripheral blood. These receptors all stem from a man in his fifties with active COVID-19.

This chain links TRBV11-2 with TRBJ2-5, with 15 positions matching TRBD2. The CDR3 has 17 amino acids. V shed 4 bases, J shed 4 bases, and the junction held 7 bases outside the gene matches. Germline lookup yields CDR1 SGHAT and CDR2 FQNNGV. The CDR3: CASSSGLAGGQGETQYF. CDR3 nucleotides: TGTGCCAGCAGCTCCGGACTAGCGGGGGGGCAAGGAGAGACCCAGTACTTC.

This clone showed up just once. This chain connects TRBV29-1 to TRBJ2-3; no definite D call. This CDR3 has 14 residues. V shed 4 bases and J shed 0 bases, with 11 bases lying between them. CDR1 is SQVTM, CDR2 ANQGSEA, per germline. CDR3 amino acids: CSVGLGGSTDTQYF. DNA for the CDR3: TGCAGCGTTGGTTTAGGCGGTAGCACAGATACGCAGTATTTT.

J is TRBJ1-3 and V is TRBV19; possibly TRBD1 for D (6 bases). Trimming pared 7 bases from V and 0 bases from J, leaving 13 bases between. The CDR3 contains 15 residues. In germline, CDR1 is LNHDA, CDR2 SQIVND (reference sequence). This CDR3 is CASIPRGASGNTIYF. CDR3 nucleotides: TGTGCCAGTATTCCACGGGGGGCCTCTGGAAACACCATATATTTT.

This chain connects TRBV6-5 to TRBJ2-2; TRBD1 agrees at 7 bases. Per germline, CDR1 MNHEY and CDR2 SVGAGI. This CDR3 is built from 13 residues. V lost 11 bases to trimming and J lost 5 bases; unmatched junction nucleotides: 8. The DNA of the CDR3 is TGTGCCGTTGACAGGGAGTATACCGGGGAGCTGTTTTTT. It yields the protein CAVDREYTGELFF.

This clone was seen a single time. The rearrangement links TRBV5-6 to TRBJ2-1, with 13 bases identical to TRBD2. Germline assignment: CDR1 SGHDT and CDR2 YYEEEE. The CDR3 contains 16 residues. V lost 5 bases and J lost 7; bases outside the gene matches: 9. CDR3 sequence: CASSLGLAGVSNEQFF. CDR3 DNA sequence: TGTGCCAGCAGTCTCGGACTAGCGGGAGTGAGTAATGAGCAGTTCTTC.

The chain carries TRBV5-6 and TRBJ1-2, with TRBD1 matching over 7 bases. CDR3 length equals 14 residues. Germline-derived CDR1 and CDR2 are SGHDT and YYEEEE. The junction had 6 bases not matched to a gene; V was cut back by 5 bases and J by 2 bases. The CDR3 sequence is CASRLGQQNYGYTF. The CDR3 region has the DNA TGTGCCAGCAGGCTGGGACAGCAAAACTATGGCTACACCTTC.

The chain combines TRBV4-2 with TRBJ2-2, with 9 bases fitting TRBD2. CDR1 is LGHNA and CDR2 is YNFKEQ in the germline V gene. Losses at the gene ends were 0 bases for V and 7 bases for J; bases not matched to a gene: 9. This CDR3 spans 17 amino acids. The CDR3 DNA follows: TGTGCCAGCAGCCAAGACCGTGCGGGGGGGCCGGTCGGGGAGCTGTTTTTT. Protein sequence: CASSQDRAGGPVGELFF.

This chain connects TRBV10-2 to TRBJ2-7; 9 nucleotides line up with TRBD2. Trimming took 6 bases from V and 1 from J; bases not matched to a gene: 7. The CDR3 loop spans 15 amino acids. The germline V gene encodes CDR1 WSHSY and CDR2 SAAADI. The CDR3 sequence is CASRAPGLASYEQYF. The CDR3, as DNA: TGCGCCAGCAGGGCCCCGGGACTAGCATCCTACGAGCAGTACTTC.

The gene calls are TRBV7-9 and TRBJ2-3; tentative D call: TRBD2 (6 bases). Trimming removed 2 bases from V and 1 base from J, with 10 bases in between. The CDR3 runs 15 residues. Germline V lookup: CDR1 SEHNR, CDR2 FQNEAQ (reference sequence). The DNA of the CDR3 is TGTGCCAGCAGCTTACGGGCTAGCGGCACAGATACGCAGTATTTT. Translated: CASSLRASGTDTQYF.

With regard to this clone: The sample holds other DNA sequences that translate to the same CDR3. The gene calls are TRBV21-1 and TRBJ1-5; TRBD1 reflects the table's D call only, with no check against the DNA. TRBV21-1 is described as a pseudogene. CDR3 length: 15 amino acids. The DNA of the CDR3 is TGTGCCAGCAGCATGAAGGGACAGGGGTGTCAGCCCCAGCATTTT. This encodes CASSMKGQGCQPQHF.

The chain is built from TRBV6-5 and TRBJ1-2; 10 bases map to TRBD1. Germline CDR1 MNHEY, CDR2 SVGAGI. The CDR3 consists of 14 residues. The V segment lost 6 bases and the J segment 6 bases; nucleotides outside the gene matches: 7. The CDR3 loop reads CASRRQGAQDGYTF. In DNA form, the CDR3 reads TGTGCCAGCAGACGACAGGGGGCGCAGGATGGCTACACCTTC.

The chain uses TRBV5-1 and TRBJ2-1, with TRBD2 matching over 8 bases. Germline lookup yields CDR1 SGHRS and CDR2 YFSETQ. Unmatched junction bases numbered 13, after V lost 4 bases and J lost 4 bases. The length of the CDR3 is 17 residues. CDR3 sequence: CASSTAGGRAVYNEQFF. The DNA for the CDR3 is TGCGCCAGCAGCACCGCGGGGGGACGGGCGGTATACAATGAGCAGTTCTTC.

This chain connects TRBV5-1 to TRBJ1-4; perhaps TRBD1 as D (6 bases). V lost 0 bases and J lost 4, with 16 bases in between. CDR1 SGHRS and CDR2 YFSETQ come from the germline V gene. The CDR3 has 17 residues. The CDR3, as DNA: TGCGCCAGCAGCTTGGGGCAGGGGCCCCGTGGTAATGAAAAACTGTTTTTT. Protein product: CASSLGQGPRGNEKLFF.

The V gene is TRBV7-2, the J gene TRBJ1-2; D is perhaps TRBD1 (5 bases). V lost 1 base and J 8 bases, leaving 14 bases between the germline ends. There are 14 residues in the CDR3. CDR1 SGHTA and CDR2 FQGNSA come from the germline V gene. The CDR3 reads CASSLGVRGRGYTF. The CDR3 DNA sequence: TGTGCCAGCAGCTTAGGGGTGCGGGGACGGGGCTACACCTTC.

J is TRBJ2-7 and V is TRBV6-6; D is perhaps TRBD2 (5 bases). Trimming cost V 4 bases and J 2 bases, with 15 bases left between them. The CDR3 contains 15 residues. CDR1 and CDR2 (germline): MNHNY, SVGAGI (reference sequence). The CDR3 DNA reads TGTGCCAGCAGTTCCGCTAGCTTGGAGGCCTACGAGCAGTACTTC. Protein product: CASSSASLEAYEQYF.

A single count supports this clone. V is TRBV6-6 and J is TRBJ2-2; 10 bases line up with TRBD2. V lost 6 bases and J lost 0; bases outside the gene matches: 7. There are 17 residues in the CDR3. The V gene's germline CDR1 is MNHNY and CDR2 SVGAGI (reference sequence). The CDR3 DNA is TGTGCCAGCAGCCGAACTAGCGGGACAACGAACACCGGGGAGCTGTTTTTT. Protein product: CASSRTSGTTNTGELFF.

The CDR3 DNA follows: TGTGCCAGCACGGGAGATACTAGCAATCAGCCCCAGCATTTT. Translation: CASTGDTSNQPQHF. J is TRBJ1-5 and V is TRBV7-9, with D unresolved. The V and J ends lost 7 bases and 0 bases respectively, with 10 bases between them. The length of the CDR3 is 14 residues. CDR1 and CDR2 (germline): SEHNR, FQNEAQ (reference sequence).

The rearrangement joins TRBV5-1 to TRBJ2-1; 12 nucleotides align to TRBD1. This CDR3 contains 15 residues. The V segment lost 3 bases and the J segment 5 bases; nucleotides outside the gene matches: 3. Germline CDR1 SGHRS, CDR2 YFSETQ. CDR3 region: CASSWGDRGHNEQFF. The DNA for the CDR3 is TGCGCCAGCAGCTGGGGGGACAGGGGGCACAATGAGCAGTTCTTC.

CDR3: CASSPLGQGNSPLHF. The CDR3 DNA reads TGTGCCAGCTCACCCCTAGGACAGGGCAATTCACCCCTCCACTTT. The chain joins TRBV18 to TRBJ1-6, with TRBD1 matching 8 bases. Germline CDR1 reads KGHSH; CDR2 reads LQKENI. The CDR3 spans 15 residues. Trimming at V came to 3 bases and at J to 7 bases, leaving 5 bases not matched to a gene.

This sequence joins TRBV19 and TRBJ2-1, with D possibly matching TRBD1 (6 bases). The CDR3 is 15 amino acids. The V end was cut by 3 bases, the J end by 14 bases, with 23 bases between. Germline V gene data show CDR1 as LNHDA and CDR2 as SQIVND (reference sequence). The CDR3 sequence: CASSISSRQGIVEFF. CDR3 nucleotides: TGTGCCAGTAGTATTTCGTCAAGGCAGGGGATAGTGGAGTTCTTC.

The chain carries TRBV27 and TRBJ2-1; tentative D call: TRBD2 (6 bases). The germline V gene encodes CDR1 MNHEY and CDR2 SMNVEV (reference sequence). The CDR3 is 17 amino acids. The V end was cut by 2 bases, the J end by 5 bases, with 19 bases between. DNA for the CDR3: TGTGCCAGCAGTTTAAGGGTGGGGGGTATCGGGCACAATGAGCAGTTCTTC. It translates to CASSLRVGGIGHNEQFF.

This rearrangement joins TRBV18 to TRBJ1-4, with TRBD1 matching over 7 bases. The ends lost 5 bases at V and 8 bases at J; junction bases unmatched: 17. Per the germline V gene, CDR1 is KGHSH and CDR2 is LQKENI. This CDR3 has 17 residues. Written as DNA, the CDR3 is TGTGCCAGCTCAGCCGCGACAGGGAATCCGGTAGGAGAAAAACTGTTTTTT. It encodes CASSAATGNPVGEKLFF.

This clone was detected a few times. The V gene is TRBV18, the J gene TRBJ2-7; D not resolved. Trimming took 0 bases from V and 0 from J, leaving 6 bases between them. There are 14 residues in the CDR3. The germline CDR1 and CDR2 sequences are KGHSH and LQKENI. The CDR3 is CASSPPGSSYEQYF. The CDR3 DNA is TGTGCCAGCTCACCACCGGGCAGCTCCTACGAGCAGTACTTC.

The gene calls are TRBV11-2 and TRBJ2-7; 8 bases map to TRBD1. V trimming: 0 bases; J trimming: 0 bases; junction bases outside the gene matches: 4. Germline V gives CDR1 SGHAT, CDR2 FQNNGV. The CDR3 contains 16 residues. The CDR3 bases are TGTGCCAGCAGCTTAGATTGGACAGGGCGCTCCTACGAGCAGTACTTC. It encodes CASSLDWTGRSYEQYF.

The V gene is TRBV5-1, the J gene TRBJ2-3, with D maybe TRBD1 (5 bases). This CDR3 is 16 amino acids long. In germline, CDR1 is SGHRS, CDR2 YFSETQ. V dropped 4 bases and J dropped 2 bases, with 17 bases sitting between them. CDR3 region: CASSLRASAPTDTQYF. DNA of the CDR3: TGCGCCAGCAGCCTCAGGGCCTCGGCTCCCACAGATACGCAGTATTTT.

This rearrangement joins TRBV4-2 to TRBJ2-4; 9 bases align to TRBD1. Germline V lookup: CDR1 LGHNA, CDR2 YNFKEQ. CDR3 size: 17 residues. J gave up 2 bases and V 1 base, and 6 bases lay outside the gene matches. CDR3 loop: CASSQGGTGTTKNIQYF. The CDR3 DNA reads TGTGCCAGCAGCCAAGGGGGGACAGGGACTACCAAAAACATTCAGTACTTC.

The chain uses TRBV3-1 (or the pseudogene TRBV3-2) and TRBJ1-5; D not resolved. Trimming stripped 1 base from V and 7 bases from J, with 11 bases between. Germline loops: CDR1 LGHDT, CDR2 YNNKEL (reference sequence). The CDR3 is 14 residues long. This CDR3 is CASSQGAGRQPQHF. CDR3 bases: TGTGCCAGCAGCCAAGGGGCGGGGAGACAGCCCCAGCATTTT.

The CDR3 loop reads CASSPLGQGAYEQYF. The DNA for the CDR3 is TGTGCCAGCTCACCACTCGGACAGGGTGCCTACGAGCAGTACTTC. The chain recombines TRBV18 with TRBJ2-7; 8 nucleotides line up with TRBD1. Trimming took 1 base from V and 2 from J; bases not matched to a gene: 4. CDR3 length equals 15 residues. Per germline, CDR1 KGHSH and CDR2 LQKENI.